This T cell receptor beta chain was identified during a study of T cells in pancreatic ductal adenocarcinoma. General study findings and limits: Blood had more productive templates and about 8-fold more unique clonotypes than tumor. Tumor and blood clonality did not differ significantly, about 0.1 versus 0.07. Comparisons of tumor and blood clonality may show falsely lower tumor diversity. This surgical cohort overrepresents the minority presenting with early-stage disease.

A word on this clone: Its matching antigen is unknown.

Surgery without prior neoadjuvant therapy was the treatment of the selected pancreatic ductal adenocarcinoma patients. Assay: immunoSEQ multiplex PCR; the TCRdb copy retains only in-frame clones and omits some. Altogether 85,000 to 120,000 clones are present, roughly 95% being singletons, with the ten largest covering roughly 3.1%. Sequenced sample: PBMCs. The clonotype originates from a human donor with pancreatic ductal adenocarcinoma.

For the CDR3, the DNA is TGTGCCAGCTCGACCGGGACAGGGGAATTAATGCTCGAAAAACTGTTTTTT. This encodes CASSTGTGELMLEKLFF. The J gene is TRBJ1-4, the V gene TRBV18; 10 nucleotides align to TRBD1. V was clipped by 6 bases and J by 8 bases; unmatched bases: 15. This CDR3 spans 17 amino acids. Germline CDR1 and CDR2: KGHSH and LQKENI.